This TCR beta chain is drawn from a study of T-cell reconstitution after alpha-beta-depleted transplantation in children. On this clonotype itself: This sequence may be a read error, since a much larger clone differs from it by one base.

Unique molecular identifiers tagged the TCRbeta library. Each CDR3 protein is one row after TCRdb ran MiXCR on the PCR reads. The sample has about 360,000 distinct CDR3 sequences, roughly 14% seen once; the top ten hold around 4%. The source was PBMCs, collected from the stem cell graft. The TCR was taken from a human donor who donated a stem cell graft to a child with Fanconi anemia.

CDR3 amino acids: CSAQDRGKNQPEHF. CDR3 DNA sequence: TGCAGTGCTCAGGACAGGGGGAAAAATCAGCCCGAGCATTTT. The chain recombines TRBV20-1 with TRBJ1-5, with 10 bases aligning to TRBD1. The CDR3 has 14 residues. CDR1 and CDR2 from the germline V gene are DFQATT and SNEGSKA (reference sequence).